This TCR beta chain was captured in a study of shared clonotypes between healthy human individuals. Study results and limitations: Naive subsets generally exceeded memory subsets in estimated richness. The represented genetic and exposure-history diversity was limited by the small number of donors.

Study processing details: Quality scores were absent from the junction-only immunoSEQ sequences, so filtering differed. The protocol was immunoSEQ multiplex PCR, while the TCRdb copy is restricted to in-frame clones and leaves out a portion. The DNA gave D and trimming, while V, J and clone size come from that table. The top ten hold more than 0.95% of the sample, which has about 2 million clones, approximately 94% seen once. Concerning this clone itself: The target antigen is unknown.

Germline assignment: CDR1 MNHEY and CDR2 SMNVEV (reference sequence). Trimming removed 6 bases at V and 5 bases at J, with 14 bases between. The CDR3 is made up of 13 amino acids. CD45RO-negative CD8 cells positively selected for CCR7 made up the naive population, which excluded terminally differentiated effector memory CD45RA+ cells. The source is a man between 18 and 35 years old in good health. Source material: naive CD8+ T cells sorted from blood. The gene calls are TRBV27 and TRBJ2-7, with D tentatively TRBD1 (5 bases). CDR3 nucleotides: TGTGCCAGCAGGTCACAGGAAAGCCACGAGCAGTACTTC. Encoded protein: CASRSQESHEQYF.